This T cell receptor beta chain was sequenced during a study of Tregs in tolerant kidney transplant recipients. V lost 4 bases and J lost 6, with 12 bases in between. This CDR3 has 13 residues. Germline CDR1 and CDR2: SQVTM and ANQGSEA. Only in-frame clones appear in the TCRdb table, and some are missing; sequencing was by immunoSEQ multiplex PCR. This repertoire shows some 60,000 clones, 83% found once; its top ten account for around 5.5%. Sequencing input: CD4+ T cells from blood. This rearrangement joins TRBV29-1 to TRBJ2-2; tentatively, D is TRBD2 (6 bases). The TCR sequence derives from a human donor in good health. This chain's CDR3 is CSVAPSGAGELFF. The DNA of the CDR3 is TGCAGCGTTGCCCCCTCGGGGGCCGGGGAGCTGTTTTTT.